The 2 T cell receptor beta chains given below trace back to one sample, sequenced in a study of shared clonotypes between healthy human individuals. Profiling relied on immunoSEQ multiplex PCR, and the TCRdb table lists in-frame clones only, not all of them. The sample shows around 990,000 clones, 60% to 85% of them seen only once. Source material: memory CD4+ T cells from PBMCs. Subset of the sample: CD45RA-negative fraction. These receptors were collected from a man aged 18 to 30 in good health. Some clones in this sample may be carry-over from other donors' samples.

The rearrangement joins TRBV28 to TRBJ1-4; 7 nucleotides agree with TRBD1. CDR3 size: 15 residues. Germline assignment: CDR1 MDHEN and CDR2 SYDVKM. Trimming removed 7 bases from V and 5 bases from J; junction bases left unmatched: 10. The chain's CDR3 is CASNHGDSENEKLFF. The CDR3 DNA reads as TGTGCCAGCAACCACGGGGACAGTGAGAATGAAAAACTGTTTTTT.

The chain couples TRBV25-1 to TRBJ1-3; D remains ambiguous. V was trimmed by 3 bases and J by 0 bases, leaving 9 bases between them. CDR3 length equals 15 residues. Germline assignment: CDR1 MGHDK and CDR2 SYGVNS. The CDR3 here is CASSDGSSSGNTIYF. The CDR3 DNA follows: TGTGCCAGCAGTGATGGGAGCAGCTCTGGAAACACCATATATTTT.